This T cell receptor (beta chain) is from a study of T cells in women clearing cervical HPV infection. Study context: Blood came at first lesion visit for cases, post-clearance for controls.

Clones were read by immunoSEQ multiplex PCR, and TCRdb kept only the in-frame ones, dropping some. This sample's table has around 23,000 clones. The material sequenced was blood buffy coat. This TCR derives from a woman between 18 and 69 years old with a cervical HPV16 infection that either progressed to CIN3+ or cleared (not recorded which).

Incomplete CDR3 DNA: TGTGCCAGCAGCTTATCTGCGGCGGGATGGGAGACC. It codes for CASSLSAAGWET. The full CDR3 sequence reads CASSLSAAGWETQYF. The chain recombines TRBV11-2 with TRBJ2-5, with D possibly being TRBD2 (6 bases). The sequence runs out 3 residues before the end of the CDR3; the remainder is reconstructed from the germline J gene. CDR1 is SGHAT, CDR2 FQNNGV, per germline. The CDR3 contains 15 residues. V was clipped by 2 bases and J by 5 bases, with 15 bases between them.